This T cell receptor beta chain was sequenced during a study of T cell responses to AZD1222 COVID-19 vaccine. Concerning this clone: The target antigen is unknown.

Study observations and caveats: Across spike, vaccine-associated CD4 TCRs were found, dominant at 160-218 and 743-854. Spike-specific TCR breadth rose after two AZD1222 doses, and depth rose as well.

Libraries were prepared by immunoSEQ multiplex PCR; TCRdb keeps only in-frame clonotypes and omits some of them. The sample records more than 100,000 clones, about nine tenths being singletons. J was trimmed by 4 bases and V by 2 bases; bases with no gene match: 16. CDR1 is SGHAT and CDR2 is FQNNGV in the germline V gene. This CDR3 comprises 18 residues. The J gene is TRBJ1-1, the V gene TRBV11-2; TRBD1 matches at 7 bases. The sequence came from an adult in good health. Sequencing used peripheral blood, obtained on day 0 of AZD1222 vaccination. The CDR3: CASSLLTGTGERGTEAFF. The DNA for the CDR3 is TGTGCCAGCAGCTTATTGACGGGAACAGGGGAAAGGGGCACTGAAGCTTTCTTT.